The clone carrying this T cell receptor (beta chain) came up many times. Germline lookup yields CDR1 SGHTA and CDR2 FQGNSA. The junction had 4 bases not matched to a gene; V was cut back by 1 base and J by 4 bases. The CDR3 has 15 amino acids. This sample stems from a study of neurological immune-mediated disorders. PBMCs stored at -80 C, 2 million in total, were the source of the unsorted libraries. TCRdb re-called the 5' RACE reads with MiXCR, one entry per CDR3 protein. The table lists more than 75,000 distinct CDR3 sequences, roughly 3.3% of them singletons. Input material: PBMCs. The receptor's source is a woman aged 45-59 years with multiple sclerosis. This chain connects TRBV7-2 to TRBJ2-5; 9 bases are a match to TRBD1. The CDR3 sequence: CASSLGGQGRETQYF. DNA of the CDR3: TGTGCCAGCAGCTTAGGGGGACAGGGAAGAGAGACCCAGTACTTC.